Below, 23 T cell receptor beta chains from the same sample are listed, as sequenced in a study of OX40 agonist ivuxolimab in advanced cancers. Produced via immunoSEQ multiplex PCR; TCRdb's table is partial and in-frame only. The table records around 62,000 clones, around 93% of them present only once. This material consisted of CD4+ or CD8+ T cells sorted from blood, taken in a trial of the OX40 agonist ivuxolimab. The origin of the receptors is an adult with an advanced solid tumor such as melanoma, head and neck, liver or kidney cancer.

This clone was counted a single time. This chain connects TRBV30 to TRBJ2-2; 12 nucleotides line up with TRBD2. The CDR3 is 16 amino acids. Trimming took 4 bases from V and 4 from J; bases not matched to a gene: 7. The germline CDR1 and CDR2 sequences are GTSNPN and SVGIG (reference sequence). CDR3: CAWTPGLAGITGELFF. Written as DNA, the CDR3 is TGTGCCTGGACCCCGGGACTAGCGGGTATCACCGGGGAGCTGTTTTTT.

This clone appeared once. This chain's CDR3 is CASKGQGDYGYTF. The CDR3 nucleotides read TGTGCCAGCAAGGGCCAGGGGGATTATGGCTACACCTTC. The J gene is TRBJ1-2, the V gene TRBV6-5; 7 positions agree with TRBD1. The germline V gene has CDR1 MNHEY and CDR2 SVGAGI. The CDR3 has 13 residues. J gave up 5 bases and V 7 bases, and 7 bases lay outside the gene matches.

This clone came up a few times. The chain carries TRBV5-1 and TRBJ1-2, with a tentative D call TRBD1 (5 bases). Trimming pared 0 bases from V and 7 bases from J, leaving 10 bases between. Germline V gives CDR1 SGHRS, CDR2 YFSETQ. The CDR3 is 13 residues long. The CDR3 is CASSLGQGGGYTF. Here the CDR3 DNA reads TGCGCCAGCAGCTTGGGGCAGGGTGGTGGCTACACCTTC.

V is TRBV19 and J is TRBJ2-1; 9 positions agree with TRBD1. Germline values: CDR1 LNHDA, CDR2 SQIVND (reference sequence). The CDR3 extends over 15 amino acids. Losses at the gene ends were 6 bases for V and 4 bases for J; bases not matched to a gene: 7. This chain's CDR3 is CASSRDRATYNEQFF. DNA of the CDR3: TGTGCCAGTAGCCGGGACAGGGCTACTTACAATGAGCAGTTCTTC.

The chain combines TRBV9 with TRBJ1-1, with 7 bases matching TRBD1. Germline loops: CDR1 SGDLS, CDR2 YYNGEE. This CDR3 has 15 amino acids. With V trimmed by 2 bases and J by 4 bases, 8 bases remained unmatched. The CDR3 sequence: CASSVTGVGGTEAFF. The CDR3 nucleotides read TGTGCCAGCAGCGTCACAGGGGTCGGAGGCACTGAAGCTTTCTTT.

The chain recombines TRBV14 with TRBJ1-2; no clear D gene. Germline values: CDR1 SGHDN, CDR2 FVKESK. The CDR3 length is 14 residues. The ends were cut back, 1 base at V and 4 bases at J, with 10 bases in the middle. CDR3 region: CASSQGSGFYGYTF. CDR3 bases: TGTGCCAGCAGCCAAGGTTCCGGTTTCTATGGCTACACCTTC.

V is TRBV14 and J is TRBJ1-1; TRBD1 aligns across 8 bases. The CDR3 runs to 17 residues. V gave up 2 bases and J gave up 0 bases; unmatched junction bases: 8. CDR1 and CDR2 from the germline V gene are SGHDN and FVKESK. CDR3 sequence (DNA): TGTGCCAGCAGCCAACCCAGGGGGCGGGGGATGAACACTGAAGCTTTCTTT. It is translated as CASSQPRGRGMNTEAFF.

V gene TRBV18 combines with J gene TRBJ2-5; D is possibly TRBD1 (6 bases). This CDR3 has 16 residues. V was pared by 4 bases and J by 2 bases, with 17 bases between. From germline, CDR1 is KGHSH and CDR2 LQKENI. The CDR3 DNA is TGTGCCAGCTCACAACAGGGCCCCTTAATTCAAGAGACCCAGTACTTC. This translates into CASSQQGPLIQETQYF.

The chain recombines TRBV11-2 with TRBJ2-5; 8 bases map to TRBD1. The J segment lost 0 bases and the V segment lost 2 bases, leaving 5 bases of the junction unmatched. Germline-derived CDR1 and CDR2 are SGHAT and FQNNGV. The CDR3 extends over 16 amino acids. In nucleotides, the CDR3 is TGTGCCAGCAGCTTAAGACAGGGGCCGTACCAAGAGACCCAGTACTTC. Translated, it gives CASSLRQGPYQETQYF.

The genes are TRBV18 and TRBJ1-1; 7 nucleotides line up with TRBD1. The CDR3 covers 16 residues. Germline CDR1 is KGHSH and CDR2 is LQKENI. J lost 1 base, V lost 6 bases, and 11 bases had no gene match. The CDR3 DNA sequence: TGTGCCAGCTCCCTTTCGGCGACAGGGAGGAACACTGAAGCTTTCTTT. Residues: CASSLSATGRNTEAFF.

This clone has a handful of counts. The genes are TRBV27 and TRBJ1-2; 7 positions agree with TRBD1. V trimming: 9 bases; J trimming: 5 bases; junction bases outside the gene matches: 12. In germline, CDR1 is MNHEY, CDR2 SMNVEV (reference sequence). The CDR3 extends over 14 amino acids. The CDR3, as DNA: TGTGCCAGGGAGGGTACCGGGACAGCTTATGGCTACACCTTC. This translates into CAREGTGTAYGYTF.

This chain links TRBV7-3 with TRBJ2-1; 10 nucleotides line up with TRBD2. V shed 3 bases and J 11 bases; nucleotides not matched to a gene: 10. In germline, CDR1 is SGHTA, CDR2 FQGTGA. This CDR3 has 15 residues. DNA of the CDR3: TGTGCCAGCAGCTTTGACTGGACTAGCGGAGCCAAGCAGTTCTTC. It specifies CASSFDWTSGAKQFF. Full variable domain (rest looked up from reference TRBV7-3 and TRBJ2-1): GAGVSQTPSNKVTEKGKYVELRCDPISGHTALYWYRQSLGQGPEFLIYFQGTGAADDSGLPNDRFFAVRPEGSVSTLKIQRTERGDSAVYLCASSFDWTSGAKQFFGPGTRLTVL.

The chain employs TRBV2 and TRBJ1-4; D is undetermined. V lost 2 bases and J 7 bases, leaving 2 bases between the germline ends. The CDR3 runs to 11 residues. The germline gives CDR1 SNHLY, CDR2 FYNNEI. The CDR3 DNA sequence: TGTGCCAGCAGTGAATCTGAAAAACTGTTTTTT. Amino acids: CASSESEKLFF. The full variable domain, completed using reference TRBV2 and TRBJ1-4, is EPEVTQTPSHQVTQMGQEVILRCVPISNHLYFYWYRQILGQKVEFLVSFYNNEISEKSEIFDDQFSVERPDGSNFTLKIRSTKLEDSAMYFCASSESEKLFFGSGTQLSVL.

This clone was seen more than once but under ten times. J is TRBJ2-2 and V is TRBV4-1, with D unresolved. This CDR3 spans 16 amino acids. V was pared by 3 bases and J by 4 bases, with 15 bases between. Looked up from germline, CDR1 is MGHRA and CDR2 is YSYEKL. The CDR3, as DNA: TGCGCCAGCAGCCACTCCGATATGGGTTTCACCGGGGAGCTGTTTTTT. It is translated as CASSHSDMGFTGELFF.

This clone came up a few times. This chain joins TRBV19 and TRBJ2-5; possible D gene TRBD1, 6 bases. The germline V and J ends were trimmed by 4 bases and 4 bases, with 19 bases remaining between them. Germline V gene sequence: CDR1 LNHDA, CDR2 SQIVND (reference sequence). CDR3 size: 16 residues. This chain's CDR3 is CASSSGQPSMGETQYF. The DNA of the CDR3 is TGTGCCAGTAGTAGCGGACAGCCAAGCATGGGAGAGACCCAGTACTTC.

The rearrangement links TRBV4-1 to TRBJ2-3, with TRBD2 identical over 7 bases. Germline V gene lookup returns CDR1 MGHRA and CDR2 YSYEKL. CDR3 size: 16 residues. Losses at the gene ends were 4 bases for V and 4 bases for J; bases not matched to a gene: 11. CDR3 sequence: CASSPPLGGSSDTQYF. In nucleotides, the CDR3 is TGCGCCAGCAGCCCCCCCCTCGGCGGGAGCTCAGATACGCAGTATTTT.

The V call is TRBV5-1, the J call TRBJ2-3, with TRBD2 as a possible D gene (5 bases). The length of the CDR3 is 16 residues. In germline, CDR1 is SGHRS, CDR2 YFSETQ. Trimming took 0 bases from V and 0 from J, leaving 11 bases between them. The CDR3: CASSLDVDSSTDTQYF. CDR3 DNA: TGCGCCAGCAGCTTGGATGTGGACTCTAGCACAGATACGCAGTATTTT.

The V gene is TRBV27, the J gene TRBJ2-1; 9 nucleotides align to TRBD2. The V gene end was trimmed by 2 bases and the J gene end by 5 bases; junction bases not matched to a gene: 4. The CDR3 totals 15 residues. Germline V gene sequence: CDR1 MNHEY, CDR2 SMNVEV (reference sequence). CDR3 region: CASSLGSGSHNEQFF. CDR3 DNA: TGTGCCAGCAGTTTAGGTAGCGGGAGCCACAATGAGCAGTTCTTC.

The chain carries TRBV14 and TRBJ2-4, with D perhaps matching TRBD2 (6 bases). Germline lookup yields CDR1 SGHDN and CDR2 FVKESK. V was pared by 0 bases and J by 9 bases, with 15 bases between. This CDR3 is built from 15 residues. The CDR3 protein is CASSQEGERGGIQYF. The CDR3 DNA is TGTGCCAGCAGCCAAGAAGGGGAGAGGGGAGGCATTCAGTACTTC.

V is TRBV2 and J is TRBJ2-7; the D gene is possibly TRBD1 (6 bases). With 7 bases removed from V and 2 bases from J, the gap between germline ends came to 15 bases. CDR1 is SNHLY, CDR2 FYNNEI, per germline. The CDR3 sequence is 14 residues long. CDR3 sequence: CASKRAGATYEQYF. In DNA, the CDR3 is TGTGCCAGCAAGAGGGCAGGGGCCACCTACGAGCAGTACTTC.

This clone occurred once. This sample also contains other DNA sequences that code for the same CDR3. The J gene is TRBJ2-3, the V gene TRBV12-5; D call uncertain. The CDR3 totals 12 residues. V lost 0 bases and J lost 6, with 4 bases in between. Germline V CDR1 and CDR2: LGHNT, FRNRAP. The CDR3: CASGLVPDTQYF. In DNA form, the CDR3 reads TGTGCTAGTGGTTTGGTACCGGATACGCAGTATTTT.

This chain joins TRBV19 and TRBJ2-2; 13 bases align to TRBD2. In germline, CDR1 is LNHDA, CDR2 SQIVND (reference sequence). The ends lost 3 bases at V and 5 bases at J; junction bases unmatched: 0. The CDR3 runs to 15 residues. CDR3 nucleotides: TGTGCCAGTAGTATGGGACTAGCGGGAACCGGGGAGCTGTTTTTT. Translation gives CASSMGLAGTGELFF.

The J gene is TRBJ2-6, the V gene TRBV19; no definite D call. Trimming took off 3 bases at V and 1 base at J, with 10 bases between the two ends. Germline assignment: CDR1 LNHDA and CDR2 SQIVND (reference sequence). The CDR3 length is 16 residues. CDR3 nucleotides: TGTGCCAGTAGTATGCCCCAGACATCTGGGGCCAACGTCCTGACTTTC. This translates into CASSMPQTSGANVLTF.